Given below is one T cell receptor beta chain in context. TCR beta CDR3 region amplification was performed from RNA transcripts. The TCR CDR3 first-round RT-PCR relied on the HTBI primer set. TCRdb re-called the multiplex PCR reads through MiXCR, storing one row per CDR3 protein. The data show 700,000 or so distinct CDR3 sequences, approximately 16% seen once. The CDR3 length is 15 residues. V lost 5 bases to trimming and J lost 3 bases; unmatched junction nucleotides: 8. The V gene's germline CDR1 is MDHEN and CDR2 SYDVKM. The sample comes from a study of T cells in Graves' hyperthyroidism and ophthalmopathy.

This clonotype originated in a man in his late teens or twenties with Graves' hyperthyroidism. Material: blood. The rearrangement links TRBV28 to TRBJ1-2, with 8 positions matching TRBD1. Here the CDR3 DNA reads TGTGCCAGCAGTCTCCCGGGACAGGTGGACTATGGCTACACCTTC. Translation gives CASSLPGQVDYGYTF.